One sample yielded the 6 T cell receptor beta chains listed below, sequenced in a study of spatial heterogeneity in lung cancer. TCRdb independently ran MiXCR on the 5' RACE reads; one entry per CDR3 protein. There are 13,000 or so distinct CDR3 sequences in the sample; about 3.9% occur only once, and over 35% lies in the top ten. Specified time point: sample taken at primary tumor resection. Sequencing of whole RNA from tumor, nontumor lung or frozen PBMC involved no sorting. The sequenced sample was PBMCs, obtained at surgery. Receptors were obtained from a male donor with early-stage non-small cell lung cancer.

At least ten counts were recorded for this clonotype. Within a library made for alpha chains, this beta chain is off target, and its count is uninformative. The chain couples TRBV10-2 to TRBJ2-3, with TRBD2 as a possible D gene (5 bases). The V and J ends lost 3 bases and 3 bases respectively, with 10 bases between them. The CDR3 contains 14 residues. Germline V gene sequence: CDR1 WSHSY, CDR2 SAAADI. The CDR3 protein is CASSDGEGTDTQYF. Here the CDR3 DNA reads TGCGCCAGCAGTGACGGGGAAGGGACAGATACGCAGTATTTT.

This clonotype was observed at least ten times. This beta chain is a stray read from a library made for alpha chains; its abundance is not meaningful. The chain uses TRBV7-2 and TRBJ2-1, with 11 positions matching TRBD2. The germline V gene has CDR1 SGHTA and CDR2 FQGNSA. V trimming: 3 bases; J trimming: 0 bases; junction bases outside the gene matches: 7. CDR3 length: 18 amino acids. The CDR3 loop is CASSLSRGTSGSYNEQFF. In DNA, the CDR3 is TGTGCCAGCAGCTTGAGCCGAGGGACTAGCGGCTCCTACAATGAGCAGTTCTTC.

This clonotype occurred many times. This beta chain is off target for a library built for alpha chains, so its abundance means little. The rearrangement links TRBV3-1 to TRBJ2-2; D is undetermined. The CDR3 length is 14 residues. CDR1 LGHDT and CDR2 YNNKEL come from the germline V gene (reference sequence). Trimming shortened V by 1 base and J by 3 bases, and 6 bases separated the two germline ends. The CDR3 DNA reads TGTGCCAGCAGCCAAGGTCGAGACACCGGGGAGCTGTTTTTT. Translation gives CASSQGRDTGELFF.

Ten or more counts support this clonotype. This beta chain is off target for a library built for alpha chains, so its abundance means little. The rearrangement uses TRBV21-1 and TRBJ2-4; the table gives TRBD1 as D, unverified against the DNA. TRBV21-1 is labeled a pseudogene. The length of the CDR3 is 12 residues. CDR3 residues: CPPQGAKNIQYF. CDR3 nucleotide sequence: TGTCCCCCGCAGGGGGCCAAAAACATTCAGTACTTC.

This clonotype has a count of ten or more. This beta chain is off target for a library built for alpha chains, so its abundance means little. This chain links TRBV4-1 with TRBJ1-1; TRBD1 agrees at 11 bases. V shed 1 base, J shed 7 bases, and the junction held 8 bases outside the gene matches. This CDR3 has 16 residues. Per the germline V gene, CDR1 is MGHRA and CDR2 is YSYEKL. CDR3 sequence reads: CASSQGTGGRKVEAFF. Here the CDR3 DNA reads TGCGCCAGCAGCCAAGGGACAGGGGGCAGGAAAGTTGAAGCTTTCTTT.

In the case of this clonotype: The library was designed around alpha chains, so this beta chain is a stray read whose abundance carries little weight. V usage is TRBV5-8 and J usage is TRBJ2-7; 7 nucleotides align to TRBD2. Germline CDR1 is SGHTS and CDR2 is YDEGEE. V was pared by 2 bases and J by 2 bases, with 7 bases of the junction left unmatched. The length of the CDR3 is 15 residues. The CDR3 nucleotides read TGTGCCAGCAGCTTACCTAGCGGAGATACCTACGAGCAGTACTTC. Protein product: CASSLPSGDTYEQYF. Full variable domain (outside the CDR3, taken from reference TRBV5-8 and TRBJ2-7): EAGVTQSPTHLIKTRGQQATLRCSPISGHTSVYWYQQALGLGLQFLLWYDEGEERNRGNFPPRFSGRQFPNYSSELNVNALELEDSALYLCASSLPSGDTYEQYFGPGTRLTVT.